This TCR beta chain came from a study of cytomegalovirus exposure and HLA in healthy donors. Whole-study context: The same platform was used for the 120 or so validation repertoires as for the 650 to 800 first-cohort repertoires, as reported in a later analysis.

Overall study findings and caveats: Reported performance of the classifier showed diagnosis of cytomegalovirus status with high specificity and sensitivity. Under in vitro conditions, a few CMV-associated chains were confirmed as specific for CMV antigens. Many donors shared some public TCRs, even though most TCR sequences were rare.

With respect to this clone: Its target is not known.

V lost 0 bases to trimming and J lost 8 bases; unmatched junction nucleotides: 6. The CDR3 runs 14 residues. Looked up from germline, CDR1 is SNHLY and CDR2 is FYNNEI. The method was immunoSEQ multiplex PCR; TCRdb's version includes in-frame clones alone and lacks a portion of them. The table records about 200,000 clones, 84% of them present only once. This TCR derives from a woman in her 30s in good health and CMV-seropositive. The specimen was PBMCs. J is TRBJ1-2 and V is TRBV2; 7 nucleotides agree with TRBD1. CDR3 protein: CASSEAKGAGGYTF. In nucleotides, the CDR3 is TGTGCCAGCAGTGAAGCCAAGGGGGCGGGCGGCTACACCTTC.